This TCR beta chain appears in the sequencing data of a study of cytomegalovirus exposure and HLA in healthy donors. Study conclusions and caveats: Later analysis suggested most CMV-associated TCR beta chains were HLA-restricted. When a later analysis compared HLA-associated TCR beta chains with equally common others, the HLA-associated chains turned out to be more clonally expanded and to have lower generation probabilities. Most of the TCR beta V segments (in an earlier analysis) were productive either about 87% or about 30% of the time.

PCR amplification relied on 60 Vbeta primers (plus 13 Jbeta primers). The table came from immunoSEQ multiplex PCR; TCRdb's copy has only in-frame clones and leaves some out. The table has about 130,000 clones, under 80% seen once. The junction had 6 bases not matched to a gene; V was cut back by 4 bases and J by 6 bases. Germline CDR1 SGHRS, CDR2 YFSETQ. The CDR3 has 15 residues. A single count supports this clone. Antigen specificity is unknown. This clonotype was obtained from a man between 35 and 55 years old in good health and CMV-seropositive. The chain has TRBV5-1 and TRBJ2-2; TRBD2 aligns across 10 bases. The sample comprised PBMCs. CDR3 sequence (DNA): TGCGCCAGCAGCGAGCGGGAGGGCCATTCCGGGGAGCTGTTTTTT. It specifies CASSEREGHSGELFF. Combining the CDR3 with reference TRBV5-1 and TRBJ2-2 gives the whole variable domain KAGVTQTPRYLIKTRGQQVTLSCSPISGHRSVSWYQQTPGQGLQFLFEYFSETQRNKGNFPGRFSGRQFSNSRSEMNVSTLELGDSALYLCASSEREGHSGELFFGEGSRLTVL.